The rows below give T cell receptor beta chains drawn from one sample of a study of blood T cell repertoires in COVID-19. TCRdb keeps only in-frame clones here, not all; method: immunoSEQ multiplex PCR. Of over 150,000 clones in the sample, 88% are singletons; the top ten hold around 9.5%. The source material was PBMCs or T cells enriched from blood (not recorded which). All receptors come from a woman under 30 who had recovered from COVID-19. The CDR3 runs from the conserved cysteine through the conserved F or W. A D gene is named only where the DNA matches it firmly. Clone size, where shown, is once, few, many, or a class for clones that have expanded.

V gene,clone size,J gene,D gene,CDR3 protein,CDR3 DNA
TRBV5-1,once,TRBJ2-5,NA,CAISGFRKGTQYF,TGCGCCATCTCCGGGTTCCGAAAAGGGACCCAGTACTTC
TRBV7-9,NA,TRBJ1-4,NA,CASSSSGRDNEKLFF,TGTGCCAGCAGCTCGTCCGGTAGAGATAATGAAAAACTGTTTTTT
TRBV12-3/TRBV12-4,once,TRBJ1-2,NA,CASAEGGGYTF,TGTGCCTCCGCCGAGGGCGGTGGCTACACCTTC
TRBV7-9,NA,TRBJ1-6,NA,CASSTRAGSSSYNSPLHF,TGTGCCAGCAGCACACGCGCAGGGTCGAGCTCCTATAATTCACCCCTCCACTTT
TRBV5-8,NA,TRBJ2-3,TRBD2,CASSLWGTSGSTDTQYF,TGTGCCAGCAGCTTGTGGGGGACTAGCGGTAGCACAGATACGCAGTATTTT
TRBV7-2,NA,TRBJ1-4,NA,CASSLGAAGAGEKLFF,TGTGCCAGCAGCTTAGGGGCTGCGGGGGCAGGGGAAAAACTGTTTTTT
TRBV13,NA,TRBJ2-1,TRBD2,CASSLAAGVANEQFF,TGTGCCAGCAGCTTAGCAGCGGGAGTGGCCAATGAGCAGTTCTTC
TRBV10-1,NA,TRBJ2-1,TRBD2,CASSESNSPGGYNEQFF,TGCGCCAGCAGTGAGTCAAATTCCCCCGGGGGGTACAATGAGCAGTTCTTC
TRBV18,NA,TRBJ2-7,NA,CASSQSGGGEYEQYF,TGTGCCAGCTCACAATCCGGGGGTGGAGAGTACGAGCAGTACTTC
TRBV10-3,NA,TRBJ1-6,TRBD1,CAISVEQGKGSPLHF,TGTGCCATCAGTGTAGAACAGGGGAAGGGTTCACCCCTCCACTTT
TRBV20-1,NA,TRBJ1-2,NA,CSASREDGYTF,TGCAGTGCTAGCAGGGAAGATGGCTACACCTTC
TRBV28,NA,TRBJ1-6,NA,CASRLSRNSPLHF,TGTGCCAGCAGGCTTTCTCGGAATTCACCCCTCCACTTT
TRBV29-1,NA,TRBJ2-1,TRBD2,CSVEGISGSSYNEQFF,TGCAGCGTTGAAGGAATTAGCGGGAGCTCCTACAATGAGCAGTTCTTC
TRBV13,NA,TRBJ1-2,TRBD1,CASSKWTGPPNLQVF,TGTGCCAGCAGCAAATGGACAGGGCCCCCTAATCTCCAGGTCTTC